A selection of T cell receptor beta chains follows, all from one sample in a study of cytomegalovirus exposure and HLA in healthy donors. The assay was immunoSEQ multiplex PCR, and TCRdb's table has in-frame clones only and misses some. The sample holds 150,000 to 200,000 clones, over 70% seen once. Sequenced material: PBMCs. The origin of the receptors is a man in his forties in good health and CMV-seropositive. Both conserved end residues are part of each CDR3.

TRBJ1-2,TRBV29-1,CSVEISGEGSYGYTF
TRBJ1-2,TRBV28,CASSLGGQGAGGYTF
TRBJ1-2,TRBV5-1,CASSLAPLYGYTF
TRBJ1-1,TRBV7-9,CASSPTGREKAFF
TRBJ2-1,TRBV5-1,CASSLSPAGDYNEQFF
TRBJ2-2,TRBV29-1,CSVGGGRGTGELFF
TRBJ1-1,TRBV5-4,CASSRPPGGDWTEAFF
TRBJ2-7,TRBV15,CATSRGVQGSYYEQYF
TRBJ2-7,TRBV7-8,CASSTRPATSGRGYEQYF
TRBJ2-3,TRBV7-2,CASSSRLTTTDTQYF
TRBJ1-1,TRBV27,CASRTGGTEAFF
TRBJ2-5,TRBV30,CAWSGRGETQYF
TRBJ2-1,TRBV10-1,CASSDRPGQRNYNEQFF
TRBJ1-2,TRBV18,CASSQDRGDGYTF
TRBJ1-2,TRBV15,CATSRVQGNDGYTF
TRBJ1-2,TRBV21-1,CASTEAGGDGYTF
TRBJ2-5,TRBV10-3,CAIKSSGSSSETQYF
TRBJ2-7,TRBV11-2,CASSSTGYGSYEQYF
TRBJ2-3,TRBV2,CASSSMAADTQYF
TRBJ2-7,TRBV11-2,CASTPTGTTNYEQYF
TRBJ2-1,TRBV27,CASSSYGTSGSRDEQFF
TRBJ2-5,TRBV9,CASSTATSGLETQYF
TRBJ1-3,TRBV29-1,CSVVEGGTSSGNTIYF
TRBJ2-7,TRBV6-5,CAVASTRYEQYF
TRBJ2-7,TRBV4-1,CASSQSREHEQYF
TRBJ2-7,TRBV27,CASSLTGTGWYEQYF
TRBJ2-5,TRBV2,CASTSGSFGTQYF
TRBJ1-2,TRBV28,CASSLNSFYGYTF
TRBJ2-7,TRBV10-1,CASSDRSGGIPYEQYF
TRBJ2-7,TRBV5-1,CASSLRTGGGYEQYF
TRBJ1-2,TRBV5-5,CASSPRTAYGYTF
TRBJ2-1,TRBV4-3,CASSPSGTRNEQFF
TRBJ2-7,TRBV18,CASSPEVTGDEQYF
TRBJ2-7,TRBV7-2,CASSLEGTAEQYF
TRBJ1-4,TRBV29-1,CSVSFTRGTNEKLFF
TRBJ1-1,TRBV5-4,CASSLDRQGTEAFF
TRBJ2-7,TRBV7-2,CASSLRLADYEQYF
TRBJ2-7,TRBV18,CASSHVGTGAYEQYF
TRBJ2-7,TRBV9,CASSRDRASYEQYF
TRBJ2-1,TRBV10-3,CAISGGEGYNEQFF
TRBJ1-2,TRBV6-5,CASSYVGQDYGYTF
TRBJ2-2,TRBV27,CASRLGGLAVGELFF
TRBJ2-1,TRBV25-1,CASSGLAGIEQFF
TRBJ1-2,TRBV5-1,CASSLGQVNYGYTF
TRBJ1-1,TRBV5-1,CASSLQANTEAFF
TRBJ2-5,TRBV21-1,CASSTPGGQGGRETQYF
NA,TRBV2,CASRSVARGYEQYF
TRBJ1-2,TRBV27,CASSRQGAGGYTF